This TCR beta chain was obtained from a study of shared clonotypes between healthy human individuals. The CDR3 is 16 residues long. V gave up 0 bases and J gave up 2 bases, with 13 bases separating them. Germline V gene sequence: CDR1 SGDLS, CDR2 YYNGEE. The study's findings and limits: What rarefaction showed was incomplete sorted-subset sequencing despite large depth. Across subsets, estimated richness was generally greater for naive than for memory populations.

Profiling relied on immunoSEQ multiplex PCR, and the TCRdb table lists in-frame clones only, not all of them. Of roughly 700,000 clones detected, around 74% appear once; the ten largest clones hold approximately 1.8%. Concerning this clone itself: What it binds is not known.

The receptor's source is a woman in her twenties or thirties in good health. The chain uses TRBV9 and TRBJ2-3; possibly TRBD2 for D (6 bases). Sequencing was performed on memory CD4+ T cells sorted from blood. Sample subset: CD45RA-negative fraction. The CDR3 DNA reads TGTGCCAGCAGCGTAGATCGCGGAGGGACCACAGATACGCAGTATTTT. This sequence encodes CASSVDRGGTTDTQYF.